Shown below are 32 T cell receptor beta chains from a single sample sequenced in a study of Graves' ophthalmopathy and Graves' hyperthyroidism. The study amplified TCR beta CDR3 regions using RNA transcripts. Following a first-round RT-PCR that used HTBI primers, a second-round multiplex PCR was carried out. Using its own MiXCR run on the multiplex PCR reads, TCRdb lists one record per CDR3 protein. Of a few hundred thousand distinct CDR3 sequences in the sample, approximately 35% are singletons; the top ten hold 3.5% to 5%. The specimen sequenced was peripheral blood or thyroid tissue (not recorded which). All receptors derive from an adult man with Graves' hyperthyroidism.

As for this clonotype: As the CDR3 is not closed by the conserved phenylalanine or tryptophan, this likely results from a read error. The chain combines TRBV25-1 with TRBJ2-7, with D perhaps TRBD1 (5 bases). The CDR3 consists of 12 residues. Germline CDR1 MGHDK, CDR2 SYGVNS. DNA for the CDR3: TGTGCCAACAGTTTCTCCAGGGACGAGCAGTACCTC. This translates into CANSFSRDEQYL.

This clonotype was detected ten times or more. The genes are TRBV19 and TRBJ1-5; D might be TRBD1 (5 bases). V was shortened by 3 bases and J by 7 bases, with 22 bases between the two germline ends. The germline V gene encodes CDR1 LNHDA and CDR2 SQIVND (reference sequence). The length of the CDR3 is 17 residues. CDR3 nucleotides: TGTGCCAGTAGTATGGTGGGGGGTTCTCGTTTCCGGCAGCCCCAGCATTTT. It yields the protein CASSMVGGSRFRQPQHF. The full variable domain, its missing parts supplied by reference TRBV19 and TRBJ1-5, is DGGITQSPKYLFRKEGQNVTLSCEQNLNHDAMYWYRQDPGQGLRLIYYSQIVNDFQKGDIAEGYSVSREKKESFPLTVTSAQKNPTAFYLCASSMVGGSRFRQPQHFGDGTRLSIL.

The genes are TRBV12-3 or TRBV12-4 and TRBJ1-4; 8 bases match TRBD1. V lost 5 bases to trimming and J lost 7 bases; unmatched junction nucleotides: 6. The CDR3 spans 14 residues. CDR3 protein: CASSLRGPSEKLFF. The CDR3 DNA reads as TGTGCCAGCAGTCTCAGGGGGCCGTCTGAAAAACTGTTTTTT.

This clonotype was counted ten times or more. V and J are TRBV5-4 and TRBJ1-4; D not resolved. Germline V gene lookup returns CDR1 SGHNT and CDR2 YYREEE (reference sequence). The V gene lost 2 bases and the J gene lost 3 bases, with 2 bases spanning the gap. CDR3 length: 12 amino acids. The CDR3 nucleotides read TGTGCCAGCAGCTTACCTAATGAAAAACTGTTTTTT. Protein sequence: CASSLPNEKLFF.

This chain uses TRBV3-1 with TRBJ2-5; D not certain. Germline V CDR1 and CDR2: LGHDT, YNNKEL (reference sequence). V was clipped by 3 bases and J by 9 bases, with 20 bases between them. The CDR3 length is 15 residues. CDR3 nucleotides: TGTGCCAGCAGCCAGGCCGTCTATCTAGTTTCGGCCCAGTACTTC. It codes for CASSQAVYLVSAQYF.

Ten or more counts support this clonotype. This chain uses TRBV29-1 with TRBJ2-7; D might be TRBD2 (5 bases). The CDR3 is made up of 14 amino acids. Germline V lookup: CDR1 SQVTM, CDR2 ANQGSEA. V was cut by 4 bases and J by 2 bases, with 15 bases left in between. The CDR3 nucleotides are TGCAGCGTTGGTCAAGTTGTCGGGACCTACGAGCAGTACTTC. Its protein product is CSVGQVVGTYEQYF.

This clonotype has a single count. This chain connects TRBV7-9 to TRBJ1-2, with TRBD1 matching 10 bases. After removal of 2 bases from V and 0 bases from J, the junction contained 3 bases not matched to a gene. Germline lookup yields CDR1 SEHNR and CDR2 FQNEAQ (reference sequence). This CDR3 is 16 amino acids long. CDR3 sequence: CASSLPGQGTNYGYTF. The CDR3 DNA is TGTGCCAGCAGCTTACCGGGACAGGGGACTAACTATGGCTACACCTTC.

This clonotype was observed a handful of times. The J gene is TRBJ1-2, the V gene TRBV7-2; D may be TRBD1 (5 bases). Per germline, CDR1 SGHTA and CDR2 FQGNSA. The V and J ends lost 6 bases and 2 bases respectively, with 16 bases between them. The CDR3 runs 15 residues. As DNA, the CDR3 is TGTGCCAGCAGTCAAAGGGAGGGGATAAACTATGGCTACACCTTC. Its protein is CASSQREGINYGYTF.

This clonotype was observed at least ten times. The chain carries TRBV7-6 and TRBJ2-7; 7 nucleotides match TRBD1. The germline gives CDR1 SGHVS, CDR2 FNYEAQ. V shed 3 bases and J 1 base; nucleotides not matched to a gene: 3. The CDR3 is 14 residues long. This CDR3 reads CASSLGDRSYEQYF. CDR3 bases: TGTGCCAGCAGCTTGGGGGACAGATCCTACGAGCAGTACTTC.

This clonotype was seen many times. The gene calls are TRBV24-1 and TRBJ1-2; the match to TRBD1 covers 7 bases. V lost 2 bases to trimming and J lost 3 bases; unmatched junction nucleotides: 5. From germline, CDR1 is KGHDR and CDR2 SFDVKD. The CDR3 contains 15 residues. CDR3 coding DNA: TGTGCCACCAGTGATTCCCCCGGGACAGACTATGGCTACACCTTC. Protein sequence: CATSDSPGTDYGYTF.

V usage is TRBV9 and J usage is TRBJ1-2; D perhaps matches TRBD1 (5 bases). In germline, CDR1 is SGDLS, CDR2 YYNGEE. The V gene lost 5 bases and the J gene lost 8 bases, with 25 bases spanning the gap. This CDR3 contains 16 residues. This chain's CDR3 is CASSSHFGGDLWGYTF. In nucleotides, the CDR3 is TGTGCCAGCAGTTCCCACTTCGGCGGGGACCTATGGGGCTACACCTTC.

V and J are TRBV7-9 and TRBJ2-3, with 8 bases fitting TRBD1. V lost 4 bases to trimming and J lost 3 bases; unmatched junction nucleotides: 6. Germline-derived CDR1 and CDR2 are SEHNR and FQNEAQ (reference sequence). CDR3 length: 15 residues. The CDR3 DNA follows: TGTGCCAGCAGCTCCGGGACAGGTGGGACAGATACGCAGTATTTT. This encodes CASSSGTGGTDTQYF.

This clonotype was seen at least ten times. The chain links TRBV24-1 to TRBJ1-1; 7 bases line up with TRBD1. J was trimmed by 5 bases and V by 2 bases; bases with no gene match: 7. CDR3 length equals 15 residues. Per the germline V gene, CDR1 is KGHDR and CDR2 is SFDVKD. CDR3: CATSDSTGRFTEAFF. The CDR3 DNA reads TGTGCCACCAGTGATTCGACAGGGCGTTTTACTGAAGCTTTCTTT.

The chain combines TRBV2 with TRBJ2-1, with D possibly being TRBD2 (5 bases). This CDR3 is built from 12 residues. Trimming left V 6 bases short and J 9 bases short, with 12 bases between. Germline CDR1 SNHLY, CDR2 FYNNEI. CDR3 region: CASRRGLTEQFF. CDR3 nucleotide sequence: TGTGCCAGCAGGCGAGGGTTGACTGAGCAGTTCTTC.

The CDR3 DNA reads as TGTGCCAGCAGCCGGGACAGGGGTAAGGATGGCTACACCTTC. Its translation is CASSRDRGKDGYTF. The chain links TRBV7-8 to TRBJ1-2; 10 positions agree with TRBD1. V dropped 5 bases and J dropped 6; count of bases not matched to a gene: 6. CDR1 is SGHVS and CDR2 is FQNEAQ in the germline V gene. This CDR3 comprises 14 residues.

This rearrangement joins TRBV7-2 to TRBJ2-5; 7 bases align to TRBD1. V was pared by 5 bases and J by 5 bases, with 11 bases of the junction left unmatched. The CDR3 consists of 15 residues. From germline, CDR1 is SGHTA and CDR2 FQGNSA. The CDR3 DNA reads TGTGCCAGCAGCCGACAGGGAAACACCGGGGAGACCCAGTACTTC. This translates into CASSRQGNTGETQYF. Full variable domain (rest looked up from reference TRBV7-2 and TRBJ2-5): GAGVSQSPSNKVTEKGKDVELRCDPISGHTALYWYRQSLGQGLEFLIYFQGNSAPDKSGLPSDRFSAERTGGSVSTLTIQRTQQEDSAVYLCASSRQGNTGETQYFGPGTRLLVL.

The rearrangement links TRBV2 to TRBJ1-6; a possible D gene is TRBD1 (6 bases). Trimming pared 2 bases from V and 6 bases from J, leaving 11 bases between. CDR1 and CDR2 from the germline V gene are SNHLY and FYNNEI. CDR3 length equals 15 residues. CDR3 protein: CASSELPGVNSPLHF. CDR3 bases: TGTGCCAGCAGTGAATTGCCAGGGGTTAATTCACCCCTCCACTTT.

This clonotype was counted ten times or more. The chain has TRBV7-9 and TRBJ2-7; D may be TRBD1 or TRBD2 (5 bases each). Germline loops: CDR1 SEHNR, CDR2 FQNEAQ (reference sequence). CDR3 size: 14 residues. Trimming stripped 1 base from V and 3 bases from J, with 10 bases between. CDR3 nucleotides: TGTGCCAGCAGCTTAGTGAATGGGGGCTACGAGCAGTACTTC. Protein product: CASSLVNGGYEQYF.

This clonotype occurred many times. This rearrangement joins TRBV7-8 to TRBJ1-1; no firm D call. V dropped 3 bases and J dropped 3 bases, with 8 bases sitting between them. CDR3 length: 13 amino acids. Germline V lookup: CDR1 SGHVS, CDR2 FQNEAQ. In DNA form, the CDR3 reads TGTGCCAGCAGCTTCGAACAGTACACTGAAGCTTTCTTT. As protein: CASSFEQYTEAFF.

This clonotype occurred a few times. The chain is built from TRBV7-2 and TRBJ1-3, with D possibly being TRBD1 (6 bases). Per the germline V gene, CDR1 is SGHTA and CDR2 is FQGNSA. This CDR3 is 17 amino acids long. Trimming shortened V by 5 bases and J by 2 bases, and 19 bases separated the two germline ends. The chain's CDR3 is CASSQDVAGAAGNTIYF. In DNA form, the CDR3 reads TGTGCCAGCAGCCAAGATGTTGCGGGGGCAGCTGGAAACACCATATATTTT.

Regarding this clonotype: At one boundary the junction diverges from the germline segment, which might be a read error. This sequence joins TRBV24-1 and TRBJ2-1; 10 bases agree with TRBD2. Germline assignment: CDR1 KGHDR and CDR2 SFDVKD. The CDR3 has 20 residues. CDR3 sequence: CATSDPDRGVAGGSYSEQFF. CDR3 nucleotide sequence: TGTGCCACCAGTGACCCAGACAGGGGCGTAGCGGGAGGTTCCTACAGTGAGCAGTTCTTC.

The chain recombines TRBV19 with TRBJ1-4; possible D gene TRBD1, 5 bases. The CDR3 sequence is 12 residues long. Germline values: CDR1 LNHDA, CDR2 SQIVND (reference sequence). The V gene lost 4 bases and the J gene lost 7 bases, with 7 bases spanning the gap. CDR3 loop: CASSTGTEKLFF. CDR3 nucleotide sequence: TGTGCCAGTAGTACCGGGACTGAAAAACTGTTTTTT.

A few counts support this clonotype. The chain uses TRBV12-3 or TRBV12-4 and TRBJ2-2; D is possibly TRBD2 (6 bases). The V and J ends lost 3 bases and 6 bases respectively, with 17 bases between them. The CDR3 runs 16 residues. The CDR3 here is CASSLGGWALPGELFF. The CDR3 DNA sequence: TGTGCCAGCAGTTTGGGGGGATGGGCTTTGCCCGGGGAGCTGTTTTTT.

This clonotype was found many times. This CDR3 reads CASSPQDRYGYTF. The CDR3, as DNA: TGTGCCAGCAGCCCACAGGACCGATATGGCTACACCTTC. The chain uses TRBV3-1 and TRBJ1-2; a weak D match, TRBD1 (5 bases). The V end was cut by 4 bases, the J end by 5 bases, with 11 bases between. This CDR3 is 13 amino acids long. Per germline, CDR1 LGHDT and CDR2 YNNKEL (reference sequence).

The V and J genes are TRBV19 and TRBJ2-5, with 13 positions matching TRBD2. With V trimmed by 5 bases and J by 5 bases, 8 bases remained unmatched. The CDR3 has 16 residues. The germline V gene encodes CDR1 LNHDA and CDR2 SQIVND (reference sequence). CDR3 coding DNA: TGTGCCAGTAGTCCCCGGACTAGCGGGGGTGAGGAGACCCAGTACTTC. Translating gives CASSPRTSGGEETQYF.

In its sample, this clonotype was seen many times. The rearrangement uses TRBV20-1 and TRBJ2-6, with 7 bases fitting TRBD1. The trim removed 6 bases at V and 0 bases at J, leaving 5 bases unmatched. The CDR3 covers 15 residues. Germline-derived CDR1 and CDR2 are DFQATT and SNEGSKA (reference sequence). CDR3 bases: TGCAGTGCGGAGGACAGGACCTCTGGGGCCAACGTCCTGACTTTC. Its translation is CSAEDRTSGANVLTF.

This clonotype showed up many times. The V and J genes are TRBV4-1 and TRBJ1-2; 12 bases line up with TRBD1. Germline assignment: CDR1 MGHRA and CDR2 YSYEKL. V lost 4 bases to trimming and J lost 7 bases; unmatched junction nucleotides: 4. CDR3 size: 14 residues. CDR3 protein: CASSRDRGLGGYTF. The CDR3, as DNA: TGCGCCAGCAGCCGGGACAGGGGGCTGGGTGGCTACACCTTC.

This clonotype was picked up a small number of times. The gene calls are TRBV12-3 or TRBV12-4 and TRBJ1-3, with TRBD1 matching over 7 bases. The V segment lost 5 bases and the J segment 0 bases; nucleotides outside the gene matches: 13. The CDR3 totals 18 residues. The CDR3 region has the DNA TGTGCCAGCAGTCCCCAACCGGGACAGAGGAGCTCTGGAAACACCATATATTTT. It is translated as CASSPQPGQRSSGNTIYF.

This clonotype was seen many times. The CDR3 protein is CSAKTGDNYGYTF. In DNA form, the CDR3 reads TGCAGTGCTAAGACAGGTGACAACTATGGCTACACCTTC. This rearrangement joins TRBV20-1 to TRBJ1-2, with D possibly TRBD1 on 6 matching bases. Between the trimmed V and J ends, which lost 4 bases and 2 bases, there was a span of 11 bases. The V gene's germline CDR1 is DFQATT and CDR2 SNEGSKA (reference sequence). The CDR3 sequence is 13 residues long.

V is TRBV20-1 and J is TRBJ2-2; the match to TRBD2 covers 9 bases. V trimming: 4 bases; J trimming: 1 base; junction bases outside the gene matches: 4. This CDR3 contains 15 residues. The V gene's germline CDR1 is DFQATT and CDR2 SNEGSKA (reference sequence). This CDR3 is CSANQLAGNTGELFF. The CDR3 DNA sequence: TGCAGTGCTAATCAACTAGCGGGGAACACCGGGGAGCTGTTTTTT.

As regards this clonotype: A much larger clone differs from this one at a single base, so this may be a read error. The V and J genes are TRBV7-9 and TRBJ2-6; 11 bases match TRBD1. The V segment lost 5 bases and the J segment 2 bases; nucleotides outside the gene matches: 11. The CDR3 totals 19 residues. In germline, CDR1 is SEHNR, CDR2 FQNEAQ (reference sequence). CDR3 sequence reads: CASSQLSRTGGAGANVLTF. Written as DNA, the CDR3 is TGTGCCAGCAGCCAGCTCTCCAGGACAGGGGGCGCTGGGGCCAACGTCCTGACTTTC.

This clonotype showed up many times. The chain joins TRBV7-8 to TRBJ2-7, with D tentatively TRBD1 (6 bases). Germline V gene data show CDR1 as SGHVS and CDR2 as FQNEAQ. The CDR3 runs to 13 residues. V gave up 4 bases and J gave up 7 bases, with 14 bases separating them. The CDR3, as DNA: TGTGCCAGCAGCTCCACAGGGTCTGGGGAGCAGTACTTC. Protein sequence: CASSSTGSGEQYF.